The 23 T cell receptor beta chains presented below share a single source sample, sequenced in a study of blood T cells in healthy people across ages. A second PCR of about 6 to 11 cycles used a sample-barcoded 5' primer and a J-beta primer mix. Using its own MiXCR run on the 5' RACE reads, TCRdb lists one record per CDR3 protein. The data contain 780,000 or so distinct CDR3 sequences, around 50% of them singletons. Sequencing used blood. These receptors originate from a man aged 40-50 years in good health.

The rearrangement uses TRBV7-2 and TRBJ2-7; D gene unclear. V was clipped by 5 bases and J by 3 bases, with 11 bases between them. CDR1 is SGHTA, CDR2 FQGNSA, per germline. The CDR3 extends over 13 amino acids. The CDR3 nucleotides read TGTGCCAGCAGCCCCGACCTAAACTACGAGCAGTACTTC. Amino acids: CASSPDLNYEQYF.

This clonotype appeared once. CDR3 residues: CASLGEGVIGPRFF. The CDR3 coding sequence is TGTGCCAGTCTCGGGGAGGGGGTTATCGGGCCGAGGTTCTTC. The chain has TRBV6-2 or TRBV6-3 and TRBJ2-1; TRBD2 is a possible D gene (7 bases). This CDR3 has 14 residues. CDR1 is MNHEY, CDR2 SVGEGT, per germline. V lost 9 bases, J lost 15 bases, and 27 bases lay in between.

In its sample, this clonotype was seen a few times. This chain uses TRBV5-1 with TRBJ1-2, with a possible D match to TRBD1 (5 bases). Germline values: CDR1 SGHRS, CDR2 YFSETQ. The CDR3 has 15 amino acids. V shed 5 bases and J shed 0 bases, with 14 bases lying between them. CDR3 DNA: TGCGCCAGCAGGCCCGGGACGGTAGCTAACTATGGCTACACCTTC. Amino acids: CASRPGTVANYGYTF.

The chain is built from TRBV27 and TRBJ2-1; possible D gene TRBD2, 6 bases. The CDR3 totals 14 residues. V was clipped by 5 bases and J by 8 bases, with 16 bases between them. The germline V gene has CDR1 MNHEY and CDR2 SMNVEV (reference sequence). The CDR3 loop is CASSTSSSRDEQFF. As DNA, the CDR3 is TGTGCCAGCAGTACTAGCTCCTCCCGGGATGAGCAGTTCTTC.

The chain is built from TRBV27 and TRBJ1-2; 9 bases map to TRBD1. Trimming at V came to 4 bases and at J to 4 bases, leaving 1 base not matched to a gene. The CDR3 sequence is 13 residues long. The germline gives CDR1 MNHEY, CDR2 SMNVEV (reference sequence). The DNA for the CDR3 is TGTGCCAGCAGTTGGGGACAGGGCTATGGCTACACCTTC. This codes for CASSWGQGYGYTF.

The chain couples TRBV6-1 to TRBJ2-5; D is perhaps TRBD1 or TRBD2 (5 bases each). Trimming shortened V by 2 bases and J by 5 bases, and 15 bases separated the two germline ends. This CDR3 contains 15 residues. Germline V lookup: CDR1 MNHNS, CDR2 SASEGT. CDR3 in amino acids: CASSEFKGSGETQYF. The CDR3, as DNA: TGTGCCAGCAGTGAATTTAAGGGGTCGGGGGAGACCCAGTACTTC.

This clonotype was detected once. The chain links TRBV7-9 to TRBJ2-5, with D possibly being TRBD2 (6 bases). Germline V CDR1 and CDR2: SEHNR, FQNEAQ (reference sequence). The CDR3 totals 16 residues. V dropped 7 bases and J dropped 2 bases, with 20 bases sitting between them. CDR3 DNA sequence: TGTGCCAGCATCAAAGGGGCGGGGTCCTATCAAGAGACCCAGTACTTC. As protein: CASIKGAGSYQETQYF.

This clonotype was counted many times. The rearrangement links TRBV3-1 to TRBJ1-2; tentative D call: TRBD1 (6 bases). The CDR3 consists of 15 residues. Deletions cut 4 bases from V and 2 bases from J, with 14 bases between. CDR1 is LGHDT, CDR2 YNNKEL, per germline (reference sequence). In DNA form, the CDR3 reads TGTGCCAGCAGCCCCTCGGACAGAACAAACTATGGCTACACCTTC. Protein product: CASSPSDRTNYGYTF.

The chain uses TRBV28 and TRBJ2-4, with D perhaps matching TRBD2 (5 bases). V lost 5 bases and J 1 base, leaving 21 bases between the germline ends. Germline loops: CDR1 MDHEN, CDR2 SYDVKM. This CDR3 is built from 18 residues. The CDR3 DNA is TGTGCCAGCAGTGCCGAACCGGGGTCGCTCCACGCCAAAAACATTCAGTACTTC. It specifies CASSAEPGSLHAKNIQYF.

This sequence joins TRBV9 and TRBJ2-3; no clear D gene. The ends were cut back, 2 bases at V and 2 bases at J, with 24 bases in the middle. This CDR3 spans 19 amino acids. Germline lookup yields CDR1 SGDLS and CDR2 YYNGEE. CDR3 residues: CASSVYLLNAWDPTDTQYF. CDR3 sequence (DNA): TGTGCCAGCAGCGTCTATCTATTAAACGCTTGGGATCCCACAGATACGCAGTATTTT.

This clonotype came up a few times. The CDR3 DNA follows: TGTGCCAGCAGCTTAGCTATTCGAGTCGGGAGGGCCTACGAGCAGTACTTC. This translates into CASSLAIRVGRAYEQYF. This chain joins TRBV7-8 and TRBJ2-7; 8 bases fit TRBD2. The germline V gene encodes CDR1 SGHVS and CDR2 FQNEAQ. With V trimmed by 0 bases and J by 2 bases, 9 bases remained unmatched. There are 17 residues in the CDR3.

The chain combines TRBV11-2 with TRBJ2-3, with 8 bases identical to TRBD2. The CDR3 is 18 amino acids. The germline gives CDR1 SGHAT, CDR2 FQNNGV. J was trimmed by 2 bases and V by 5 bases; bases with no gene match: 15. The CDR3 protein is CASSPGVRAGGLTDTQYF. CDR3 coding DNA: TGTGCCAGCAGCCCGGGGGTCCGGGCGGGGGGCCTCACAGATACGCAGTATTTT.

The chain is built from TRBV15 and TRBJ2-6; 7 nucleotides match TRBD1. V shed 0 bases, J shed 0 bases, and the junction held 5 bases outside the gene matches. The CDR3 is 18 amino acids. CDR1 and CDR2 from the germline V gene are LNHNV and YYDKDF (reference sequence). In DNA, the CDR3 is TGTGCCACCAGCAGAGATACGGGACAGTTCTCTGGGGCCAACGTCCTGACTTTC. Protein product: CATSRDTGQFSGANVLTF.

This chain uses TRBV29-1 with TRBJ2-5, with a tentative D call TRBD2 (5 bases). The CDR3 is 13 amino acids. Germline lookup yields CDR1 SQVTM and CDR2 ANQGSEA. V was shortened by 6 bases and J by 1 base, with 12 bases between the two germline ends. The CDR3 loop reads CSVIVGGQETQYF. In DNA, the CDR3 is TGCAGCGTCATCGTTGGAGGCCAAGAGACCCAGTACTTC.

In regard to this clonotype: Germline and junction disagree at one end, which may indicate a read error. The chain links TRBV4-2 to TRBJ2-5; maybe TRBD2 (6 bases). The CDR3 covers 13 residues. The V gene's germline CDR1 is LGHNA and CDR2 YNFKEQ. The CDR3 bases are TGTGCCAGCAGCCAGCTGTCGGGAGAGACCCGGTACTTC. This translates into CASSQLSGETRYF.

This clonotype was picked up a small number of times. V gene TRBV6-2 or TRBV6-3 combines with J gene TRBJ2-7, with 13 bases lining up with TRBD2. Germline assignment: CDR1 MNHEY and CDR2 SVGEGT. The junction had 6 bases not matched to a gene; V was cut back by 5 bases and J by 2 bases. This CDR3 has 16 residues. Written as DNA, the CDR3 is TGTGCCAGCAGTCAGGTGGGACTAGCGGGAACCTACGAGCAGTACTTC. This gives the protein CASSQVGLAGTYEQYF.

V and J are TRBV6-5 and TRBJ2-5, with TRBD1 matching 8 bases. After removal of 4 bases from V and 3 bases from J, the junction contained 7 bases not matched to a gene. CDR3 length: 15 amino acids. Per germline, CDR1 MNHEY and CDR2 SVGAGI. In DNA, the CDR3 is TGTGCCAGCAGTTTGCGACAGGGGCAGAAAGAGACCCAGTACTTC. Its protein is CASSLRQGQKETQYF.

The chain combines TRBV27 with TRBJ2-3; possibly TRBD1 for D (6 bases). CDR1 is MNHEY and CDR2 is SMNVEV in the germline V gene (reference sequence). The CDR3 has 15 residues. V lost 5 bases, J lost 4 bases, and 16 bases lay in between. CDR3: CASSPTRPGADTQYF. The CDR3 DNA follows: TGTGCCAGCAGTCCGACTCGCCCAGGGGCAGATACGCAGTATTTT.

The CDR3 protein is CASSRGQGGKLFF. The DNA of the CDR3 is TGTGCCAGCAGTCGAGGACAGGGGGGGAAACTGTTTTTT. This sequence joins TRBV6-5 and TRBJ1-4, with TRBD1 identical over 10 bases. Per germline, CDR1 MNHEY and CDR2 SVGAGI. The J segment lost 11 bases and the V segment lost 5 bases, leaving 5 bases of the junction unmatched. The CDR3 runs to 13 residues.

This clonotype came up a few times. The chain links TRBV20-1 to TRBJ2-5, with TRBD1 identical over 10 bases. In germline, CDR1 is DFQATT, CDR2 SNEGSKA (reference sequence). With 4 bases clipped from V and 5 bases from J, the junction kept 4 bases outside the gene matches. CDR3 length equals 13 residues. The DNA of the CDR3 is TGCAGTGCTACCGGGACAGGGGCGGAGACCCAGTACTTC. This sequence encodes CSATGTGAETQYF.

The DNA for the CDR3 is TGCGCCAGCAGCCAAGCGGGACAGGGCACCGGGGAGCTGTTTTTT. Translation: CASSQAGQGTGELFF. This sequence joins TRBV4-1 and TRBJ2-2; 9 bases are shared with TRBD1. Looked up from germline, CDR1 is MGHRA and CDR2 is YSYEKL. This CDR3 has 15 amino acids. V shed 1 base and J 4 bases; nucleotides not matched to a gene: 1.

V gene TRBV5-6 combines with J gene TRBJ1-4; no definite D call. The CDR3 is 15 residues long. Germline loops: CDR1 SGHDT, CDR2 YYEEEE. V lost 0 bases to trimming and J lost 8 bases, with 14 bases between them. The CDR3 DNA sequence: TGTGCCAGCAGCTTGGGTTTCGGGGAACTCGAAAAACTGTTTTTT. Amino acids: CASSLGFGELEKLFF.

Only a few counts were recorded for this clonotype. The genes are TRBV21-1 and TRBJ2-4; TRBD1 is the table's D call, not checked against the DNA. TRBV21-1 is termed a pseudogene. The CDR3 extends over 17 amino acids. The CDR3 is CASSKVGGREAKNIQYF. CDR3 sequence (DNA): TGTGCCAGCAGCAAAGTGGGGGGGAGAGAAGCCAAAAACATTCAGTACTTC.